These 3 T cell receptor beta chains originate from one sample sequenced in a study of response to subunit inactivated influenza vaccine. TCRdb recomputed calls from the RT-PCR reads with MiXCR, one row per CDR3 protein. The sample yields about 540,000 distinct CDR3 sequences, 20% to 25% seen once. The same data also went into a second study, on T cells expressing NK-cell markers. From that report: The authors made TCR beta cDNA libraries by 5'RACE template switching. This switching added a universal primer site and UMIs.

The sample was CD4+ T cells sorted from PBMCs, taken 12 days after vaccination. These receptors all come from a man between 45 and 60 years old who received an inactivated influenza vaccine.

The chain carries TRBV7-2 and TRBJ2-1, with D hard to call. Germline V gene sequence: CDR1 SGHTA, CDR2 FQGNSA. V was cut by 1 base and J by 6 bases, with 7 bases left in between. This CDR3 has 13 residues. The CDR3 is CASSLVSANEQFF. The CDR3 DNA sequence: TGTGCCAGCAGCTTAGTCAGCGCCAATGAGCAGTTCTTC.

The V and J genes are TRBV20-1 and TRBJ1-1; 7 bases are shared with TRBD1. CDR3 size: 13 residues. The junction had 2 bases not matched to a gene; V was cut back by 3 bases and J by 1 base. Per germline, CDR1 DFQATT and CDR2 SNEGSKA (reference sequence). This chain's CDR3 is CSASRDRNTEAFF. The DNA for the CDR3 is TGCAGTGCTAGCCGGGACAGGAACACTGAAGCTTTCTTT.

This CDR3 is CASAILAGVSYNEQFF. CDR3 nucleotides: TGCGCCAGCGCGATATTAGCGGGAGTATCCTACAATGAGCAGTTCTTC. The V and J genes are TRBV5-1 and TRBJ2-1; TRBD2 agrees at 9 bases. Germline assignment: CDR1 SGHRS and CDR2 YFSETQ. The CDR3 loop spans 16 amino acids. Losses at the gene ends were 7 bases for V and 1 base for J; bases not matched to a gene: 9. The whole variable domain, remainder taken from reference TRBV5-1 and TRBJ2-1, is KAGVTQTPRYLIKTRGQQVTLSCSPISGHRSVSWYQQTPGQGLQFLFEYFSETQRNKGNFPGRFSGRQFSNSRSEMNVSTLELGDSALYLCASAILAGVSYNEQFFGPGTRLTVL.